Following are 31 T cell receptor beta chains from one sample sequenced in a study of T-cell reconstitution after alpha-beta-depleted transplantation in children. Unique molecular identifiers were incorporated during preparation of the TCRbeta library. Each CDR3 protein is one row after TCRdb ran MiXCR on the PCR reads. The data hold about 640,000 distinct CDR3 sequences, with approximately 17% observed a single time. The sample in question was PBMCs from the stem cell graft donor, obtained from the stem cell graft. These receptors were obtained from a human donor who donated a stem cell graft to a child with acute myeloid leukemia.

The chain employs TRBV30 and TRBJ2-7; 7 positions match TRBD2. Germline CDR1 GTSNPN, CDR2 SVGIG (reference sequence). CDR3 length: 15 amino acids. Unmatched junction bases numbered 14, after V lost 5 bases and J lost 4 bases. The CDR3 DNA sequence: TGTGCCTGGTGCAAGGGAGGGATTAGAAATTACGAGCAGTACTTC. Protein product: CAWCKGGIRNYEQYF.

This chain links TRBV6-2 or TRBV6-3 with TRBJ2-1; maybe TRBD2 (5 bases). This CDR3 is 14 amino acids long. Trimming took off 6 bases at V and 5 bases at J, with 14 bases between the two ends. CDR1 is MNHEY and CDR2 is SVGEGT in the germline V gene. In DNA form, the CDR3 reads TGTGCCAGCAGCTCCACGGAGCGGCACAATGAGCAGTTCTTC. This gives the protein CASSSTERHNEQFF.

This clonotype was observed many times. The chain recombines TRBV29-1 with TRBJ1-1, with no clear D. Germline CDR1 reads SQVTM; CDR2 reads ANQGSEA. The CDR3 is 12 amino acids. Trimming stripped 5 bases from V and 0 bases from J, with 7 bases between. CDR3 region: CSVCGMNTEAFF. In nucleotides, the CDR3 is TGCAGCGTTTGCGGTATGAACACTGAAGCTTTCTTT.

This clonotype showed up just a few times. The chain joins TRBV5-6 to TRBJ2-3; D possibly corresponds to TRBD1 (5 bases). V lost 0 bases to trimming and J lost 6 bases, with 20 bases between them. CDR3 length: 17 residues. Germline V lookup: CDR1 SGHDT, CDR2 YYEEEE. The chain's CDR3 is CASSLGTHDWLQDTQYF. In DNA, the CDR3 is TGTGCCAGCAGCTTGGGGACACATGACTGGTTACAGGATACGCAGTATTTT.

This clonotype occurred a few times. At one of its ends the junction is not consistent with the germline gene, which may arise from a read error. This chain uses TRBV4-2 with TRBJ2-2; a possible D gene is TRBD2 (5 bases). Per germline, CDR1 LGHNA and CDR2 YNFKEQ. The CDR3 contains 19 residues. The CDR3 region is CASRQAAVGPAANTGELFF. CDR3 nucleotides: TGTGCCAGCAGGCAAGCGGCGGTGGGTCCAGCCGCGAACACCGGGGAGCTGTTTTTT.

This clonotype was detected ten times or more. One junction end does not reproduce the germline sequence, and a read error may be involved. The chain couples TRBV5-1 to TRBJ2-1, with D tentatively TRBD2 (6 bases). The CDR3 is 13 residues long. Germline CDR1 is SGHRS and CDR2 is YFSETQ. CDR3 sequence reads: CASSLAGGNEQFF. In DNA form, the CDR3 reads TGTGCCAGCAGTTTAGCCGGAGGGAATGAGCAGTTCTTC.

In DNA form, the CDR3 reads TGTGCCTGGAGTGGCGGGGGTTACTACGAGCAGTACTTC. It is translated as CAWSGGGYYEQYF. The V and J genes are TRBV30 and TRBJ2-7, with TRBD2 matching 7 bases. This CDR3 has 13 residues. V lost 1 base, J lost 3 bases, and 3 bases stayed unmatched. Germline values: CDR1 GTSNPN, CDR2 SVGIG (reference sequence). Drawing the rest from reference TRBV30 and TRBJ2-7, the complete variable domain is SQTIHQWPATLVQPVGSPLSLECTVEGTSNPNLYWYRQAAGRGLQLLFYSVGIGQISSEVPQNLSASRPQDRQFILSSKKLLLSDSGFYLCAWSGGGYYEQYFGPGTRLTVT.

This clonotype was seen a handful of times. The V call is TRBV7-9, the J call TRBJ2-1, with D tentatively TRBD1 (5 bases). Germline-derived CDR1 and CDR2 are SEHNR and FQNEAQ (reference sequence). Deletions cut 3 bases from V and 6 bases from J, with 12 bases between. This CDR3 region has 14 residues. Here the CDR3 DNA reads TGTGCCAGCAGCTTGTTGGGGCAGACCAATGAGCAGTTCTTC. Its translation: CASSLLGQTNEQFF.

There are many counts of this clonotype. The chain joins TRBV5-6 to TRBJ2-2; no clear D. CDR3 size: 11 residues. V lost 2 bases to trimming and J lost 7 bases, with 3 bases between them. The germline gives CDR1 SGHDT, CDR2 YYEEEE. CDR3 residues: CASSLFGELFF. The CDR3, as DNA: TGTGCCAGCAGCTTATTCGGGGAGCTGTTTTTT.

CDR3 in amino acids: CASRDKFYEQYF. The DNA of the CDR3 is TGTGCCAGCCGGGACAAATTTTACGAGCAGTACTTC. This sequence joins TRBV6-5 and TRBJ2-7; D is perhaps TRBD1 (6 bases). The ends were cut back, 8 bases at V and 4 bases at J, with 12 bases in the middle. CDR1 is MNHEY, CDR2 SVGAGI, per germline. The CDR3 is 12 amino acids.

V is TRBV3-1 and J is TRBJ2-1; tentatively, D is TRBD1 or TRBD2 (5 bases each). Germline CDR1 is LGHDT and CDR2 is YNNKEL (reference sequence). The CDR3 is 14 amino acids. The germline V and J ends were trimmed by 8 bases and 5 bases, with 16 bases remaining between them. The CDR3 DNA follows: TGTGCCAGCCATAGGGCAGGGACCGACAATGAGCAGTTCTTC. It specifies CASHRAGTDNEQFF.

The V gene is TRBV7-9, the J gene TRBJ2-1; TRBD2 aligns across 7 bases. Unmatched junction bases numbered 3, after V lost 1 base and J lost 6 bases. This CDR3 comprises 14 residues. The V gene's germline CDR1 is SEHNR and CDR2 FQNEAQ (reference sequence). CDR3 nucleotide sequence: TGTGCCAGCAGCTTAGTGGGAGGGGTCAATGAGCAGTTCTTC. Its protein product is CASSLVGGVNEQFF.

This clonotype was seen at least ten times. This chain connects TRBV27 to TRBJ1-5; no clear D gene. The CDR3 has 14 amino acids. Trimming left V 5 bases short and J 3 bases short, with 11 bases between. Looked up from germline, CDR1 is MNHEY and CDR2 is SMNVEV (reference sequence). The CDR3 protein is CASSRVGYNQPQHF. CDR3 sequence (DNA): TGTGCCAGCAGTCGGGTCGGTTACAATCAGCCCCAGCATTTT.

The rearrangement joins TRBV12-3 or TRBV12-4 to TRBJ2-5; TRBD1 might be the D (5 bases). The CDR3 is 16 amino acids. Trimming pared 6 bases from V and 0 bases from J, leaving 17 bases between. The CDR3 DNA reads TGTGCCAGCAGCACTCCCGCCCAGGGTCACCAAGAGACCCAGTACTTC. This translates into CASSTPAQGHQETQYF.

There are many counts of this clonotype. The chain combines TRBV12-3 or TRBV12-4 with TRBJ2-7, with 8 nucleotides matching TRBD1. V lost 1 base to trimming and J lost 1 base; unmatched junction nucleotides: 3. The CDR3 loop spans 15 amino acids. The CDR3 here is CASSLGRGPSYEQYV. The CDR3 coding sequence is TGTGCCAGCAGTTTAGGCAGGGGGCCATCCTACGAGCAGTACGTC.

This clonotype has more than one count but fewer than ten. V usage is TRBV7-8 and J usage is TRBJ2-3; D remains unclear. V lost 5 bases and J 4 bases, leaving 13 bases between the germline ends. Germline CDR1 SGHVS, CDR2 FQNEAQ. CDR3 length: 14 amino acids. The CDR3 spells CASSQVLGPDTQYF. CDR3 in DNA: TGTGCCAGCAGCCAAGTTCTAGGCCCAGATACGCAGTATTTT.

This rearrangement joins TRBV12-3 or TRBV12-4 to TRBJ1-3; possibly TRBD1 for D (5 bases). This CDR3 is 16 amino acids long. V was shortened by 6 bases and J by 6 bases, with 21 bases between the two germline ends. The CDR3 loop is CASSTPGPSALNTIYF. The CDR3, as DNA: TGTGCCAGCAGCACCCCGGGACCCTCCGCTTTAAACACCATATATTTT.

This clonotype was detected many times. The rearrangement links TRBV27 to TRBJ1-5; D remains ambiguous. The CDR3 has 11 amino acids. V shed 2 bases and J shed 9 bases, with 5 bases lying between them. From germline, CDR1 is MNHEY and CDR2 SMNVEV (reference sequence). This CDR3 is CASSLSGPQHF. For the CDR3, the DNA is TGTGCCAGCAGTTTAAGTGGGCCCCAGCATTTT.

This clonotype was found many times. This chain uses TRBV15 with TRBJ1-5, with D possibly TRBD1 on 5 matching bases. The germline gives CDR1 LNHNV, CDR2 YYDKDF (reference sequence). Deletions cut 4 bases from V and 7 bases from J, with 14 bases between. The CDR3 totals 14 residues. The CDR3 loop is CATSKAGFGQPQHF. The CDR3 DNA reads TGTGCCACCAGCAAGGCAGGGTTTGGGCAGCCCCAGCATTTT.

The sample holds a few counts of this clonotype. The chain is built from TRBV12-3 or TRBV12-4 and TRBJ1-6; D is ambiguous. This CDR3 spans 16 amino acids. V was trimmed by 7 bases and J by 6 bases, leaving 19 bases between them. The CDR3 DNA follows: TGTGCCAGCAACACGAACTCGGGTGCCCCTAATTCACCCCTCCACTTT. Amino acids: CASNTNSGAPNSPLHF.

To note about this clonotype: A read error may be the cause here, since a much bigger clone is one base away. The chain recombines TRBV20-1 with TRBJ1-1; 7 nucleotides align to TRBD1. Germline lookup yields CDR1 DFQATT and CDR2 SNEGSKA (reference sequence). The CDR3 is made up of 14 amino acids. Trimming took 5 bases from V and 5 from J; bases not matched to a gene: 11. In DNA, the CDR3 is TGCAGTGCTCGACAGGGAAGGGCTGTAACTGAAGCTTTCTTT. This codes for CSARQGRAVTEAFF.

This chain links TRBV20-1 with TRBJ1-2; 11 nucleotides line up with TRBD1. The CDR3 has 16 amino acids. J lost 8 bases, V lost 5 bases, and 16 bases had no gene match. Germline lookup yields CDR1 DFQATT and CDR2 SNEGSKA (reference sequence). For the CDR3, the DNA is TGCAGTGCTTACTTTGCGGGACAGGGGGGCCCGGGGGGCTACACCTTC. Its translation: CSAYFAGQGGPGGYTF.

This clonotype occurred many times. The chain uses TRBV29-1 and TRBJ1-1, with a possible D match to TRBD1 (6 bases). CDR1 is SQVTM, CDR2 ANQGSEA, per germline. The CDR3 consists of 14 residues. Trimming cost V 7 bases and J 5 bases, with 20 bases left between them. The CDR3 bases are TGCAGCGCCATACGGTCAGGGGAGGGGACTGAAGCTTTCTTT. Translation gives CSAIRSGEGTEAFF.

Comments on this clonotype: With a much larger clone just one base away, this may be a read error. This CDR3 reads CCARDQNSGPAGELFF. CDR3 in DNA: TGCTGTGCTAGAGATCAGAATAGCGGGCCCGCCGGGGAGCTGTTTTTT. This chain uses TRBV20-1 with TRBJ2-2; 7 positions match TRBD2. Germline values: CDR1 DFQATT, CDR2 SNEGSKA (reference sequence). The CDR3 contains 16 residues.

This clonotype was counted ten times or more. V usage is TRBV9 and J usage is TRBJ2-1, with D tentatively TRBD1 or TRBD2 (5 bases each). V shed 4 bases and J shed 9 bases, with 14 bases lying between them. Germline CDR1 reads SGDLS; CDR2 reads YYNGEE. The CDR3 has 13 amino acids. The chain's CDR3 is CASSLSLRGEQFF. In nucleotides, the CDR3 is TGTGCCAGCAGCCTATCTCTGAGGGGTGAGCAGTTCTTC.

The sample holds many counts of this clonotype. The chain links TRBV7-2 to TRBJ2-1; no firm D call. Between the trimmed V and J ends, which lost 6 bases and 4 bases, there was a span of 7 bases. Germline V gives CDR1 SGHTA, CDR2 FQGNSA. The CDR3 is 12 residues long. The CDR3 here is CASSPTYNEQFF. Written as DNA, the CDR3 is TGTGCCAGCAGTCCTACTTACAATGAGCAGTTCTTC.

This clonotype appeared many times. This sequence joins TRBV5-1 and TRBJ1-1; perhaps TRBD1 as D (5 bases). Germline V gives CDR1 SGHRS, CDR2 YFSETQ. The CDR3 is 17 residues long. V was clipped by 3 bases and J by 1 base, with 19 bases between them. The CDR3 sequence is CASSWAKDSAQNTEAFF. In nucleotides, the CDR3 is TGCGCCAGCAGCTGGGCAAAAGACAGCGCCCAGAACACTGAAGCTTTCTTT. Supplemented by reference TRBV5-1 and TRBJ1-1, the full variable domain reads KAGVTQTPRYLIKTRGQQVTLSCSPISGHRSVSWYQQTPGQGLQFLFEYFSETQRNKGNFPGRFSGRQFSNSRSEMNVSTLELGDSALYLCASSWAKDSAQNTEAFFGQGTRLTVV.

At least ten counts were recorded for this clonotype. CDR3 loop: CSAPGGTMNTEAFF. DNA for the CDR3: TGCAGTGCCCCGGGAGGGACCATGAACACTGAAGCTTTCTTT. V usage is TRBV20-1 and J usage is TRBJ1-1, with D tentatively TRBD1 (5 bases). V gave up 6 bases and J gave up 0 bases, with 14 bases separating them. The length of the CDR3 is 14 residues. The germline CDR1 and CDR2 sequences are DFQATT and SNEGSKA (reference sequence).

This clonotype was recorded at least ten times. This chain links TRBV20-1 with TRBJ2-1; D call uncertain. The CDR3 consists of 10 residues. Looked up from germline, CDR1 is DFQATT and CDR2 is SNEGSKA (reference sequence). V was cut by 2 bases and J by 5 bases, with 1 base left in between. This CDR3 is CSARNNEQFF. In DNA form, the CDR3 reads TGCAGTGCTAGAAACAATGAGCAGTTCTTC.

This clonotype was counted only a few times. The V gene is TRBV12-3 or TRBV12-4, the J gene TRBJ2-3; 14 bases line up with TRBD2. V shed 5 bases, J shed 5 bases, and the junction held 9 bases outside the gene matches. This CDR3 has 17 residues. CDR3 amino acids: CASSTSGTSGGIDTQYF. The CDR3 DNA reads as TGTGCCAGCAGTACCTCCGGGACTAGCGGGGGAATAGATACGCAGTATTTT.

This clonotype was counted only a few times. This chain's CDR3 is CASSTAVNQPQHF. In DNA, the CDR3 is TGTGCCAGCAGCACCGCTGTAAATCAGCCCCAGCATTTT. The chain employs TRBV7-9 and TRBJ1-5; D gene ambiguous. Germline V gene data show CDR1 as SEHNR and CDR2 as FQNEAQ (reference sequence). Trimming cost V 5 bases and J 4 bases, with 9 bases left between them. The CDR3 is 13 residues long. Full variable domain (remainder filled in from reference TRBV7-9 and TRBJ1-5): DTGVSQNPRHKITKRGQNVTFRCDPISEHNRLYWYRQTLGQGPEFLTYFQNEAQLEKSRLLSDRFSAERPKGSFSTLEIQRTEQGDSAMYLCASSTAVNQPQHFGDGTRLSIL.